This T cell receptor (beta chain) was sequenced for a study of blood T cells in healthy people across ages. A second PCR of 7 to 11 cycles used a sample-barcoded 5' primer and a J-beta primer mix. TCRdb fed the 5' RACE reads into MiXCR, producing one record per CDR3 protein. The table includes roughly 800,000 distinct CDR3 sequences, under 40% detected once. The V end was cut by 6 bases, the J end by 4 bases, with 19 bases between. CDR3 length: 16 residues. Germline CDR1 MNHEY, CDR2 SVGEGT. The V call is TRBV6-2 or TRBV6-3, the J call TRBJ2-1; D may match TRBD1 or TRBD2 (5 bases each). Material for sequencing was blood. This sequence originates from a man younger than 30 in good health. The CDR3 nucleotides read TGTGCCAGCAGCGGGACCATTAAGGGTGATTACAATGAGCAGTTCTTC. Translation gives CASSGTIKGDYNEQFF.